This paragraph covers one T cell receptor (beta chain) sequence. Its specificity is unknown. This sample is drawn from a study of breast tumors, draining lymph nodes, adjacent tissues. Study-wide points: Tumors had less TCR diversity than lymph nodes, more than nontumor tissue. Tumor and nontumor repertoires were significantly more similar in luminal-like than in basal-like breast cancer.

TCRdb processed the multiplex PCR reads anew with MiXCR; each CDR3 protein has one entry. This table holds roughly 32,000 distinct CDR3 sequences, 30% to 45% found once. In germline, CDR1 is DFQATT, CDR2 SNEGSKA (reference sequence). This CDR3 region has 14 residues. Trimming cost V 3 bases and J 7 bases; bases outside gene matches: 6. The origin of this receptor is a female donor with breast cancer. Some clones in this sample may be carry-over from other donors' samples. The rearrangement joins TRBV20-1 to TRBJ2-1; TRBD2 agrees at 10 bases. Sequencing input: breast tumor tissue. The CDR3 coding sequence is TGCAGTGCTAGGGGAGGTAGCGGGAGGAATGAGCAGTTCTTC. It yields the protein CSARGGSGRNEQFF.